The following is a TCR beta chain sequence with its context. Its specificity is unknown. This record comes from a study of CD8 T cells in Susac syndrome. With random hexamers, reverse transcription was performed on about 0.45 to 1 ug of RNA. A multiplex approach, immunoSEQ multiplex PCR, amplified TCR beta CDR3 across 54 Vbeta and 13 Jbeta. One entry per CDR3 protein results from TCRdb running MiXCR on the immunoSEQ multiplex PCR reads. The repertoire holds about 120,000 distinct CDR3 sequences, with just over 95% as singletons. Study findings and constraints: CD4+ repertoires of Susac syndrome patients lacked detectable clonal expansion.

Sample: CD4+ T cells from PBMCs. The sequence was collected from a human donor with Susac syndrome.

CDR3 sequence: CASSQYIGPNTGELFF. CDR3 DNA: TGTGCCAGCAGCCAGTACATAGGCCCTAACACCGGGGAGCTGTTTTTT. The chain joins TRBV3-1 to TRBJ2-2; D not resolved. The CDR3 is made up of 16 amino acids. Germline CDR1 LGHDT, CDR2 YNNKEL (reference sequence). The germline V and J ends were trimmed by 3 bases and 2 bases, with 13 bases remaining between them.